This TCR beta chain derives from a study of cytomegalovirus exposure and HLA in healthy donors. Findings of the study overall: In a later analysis, productive TCRs from donors in an Asian-associated ancestry cluster reportedly carried fewer N-insertions than the cohort mean. An apparent linkage of common viral pathogens to several of the most significant clusters emerged in a later analysis.

Comments on this clone: Its matching antigen is unknown.

This CDR3 is 13 amino acids long. Germline V CDR1 and CDR2: MNHNS, SASEGT. Deletions cut 6 bases from V and 1 base from J, with 9 bases between. PCR employed 60 Vbeta and 13 Jbeta primers. Using immunoSEQ multiplex PCR, the repertoire was profiled, and TCRdb retains in-frame clones only, with some absent. The sample consists of around 120,000 clones, roughly three fifths of them appearing once. This sequence joins TRBV6-1 and TRBJ1-2; D unclear. The material sequenced was PBMCs. This TCR was recovered from a man aged 40-55 years in good health and CMV-seropositive. CDR3 amino acids: CASSPTDNYGYTF. CDR3 in DNA: TGTGCCAGCAGCCCTACAGATAACTATGGCTACACCTTC.